This is a list of T cell receptor beta chains from one sample in a study of shared clonotypes between healthy human individuals. The assay was immunoSEQ multiplex PCR, and TCRdb's table has in-frame clones only and misses some. In the table there are under 600,000 clones, around 80% of which are singletons. Sequences were obtained from PBMCs. Source of these receptors: a woman between 40 and 55 years old in good health. Some clones in this sample may be carry-over from other donors' samples. The CDR3 runs from the conserved cysteine through the conserved F or W. The D gene is left open where the match is weak. Size is omitted from some rows. Given values are once, few, many or a class for expanded clones.

J gene | V gene | D gene | clone size | CDR3 protein | CDR3 DNA
TRBJ1-1 | TRBV5-1 | - | - | CASTLGENTEAFF | TGCGCCAGCACCCTCGGGGAGAACACTGAAGCTTTCTTT
TRBJ2-1 | TRBV5-4 | TRBD1 | - | CASSSRGGPNEQFF | TGTGCCAGCAGCTCCCGAGGGGGCCCGAATGAGCAGTTCTTC
TRBJ2-2 | TRBV5-1 | TRBD1 | - | CASSGDRGTGELFF | TGCGCCAGCAGCGGGGACAGGGGGACTGGGGAGCTGTTTTTT
TRBJ2-7 | TRBV5-1 | - | - | CASSFSGTSDEQYF | TGCGCCAGCAGCTTTTCCGGGACGAGCGACGAGCAGTACTTC
TRBJ1-5 | TRBV2 | - | - | CASSGSRLEPQHF | TGTGCCAGCAGTGGAAGTCGCCTGGAGCCCCAGCATTTT
TRBJ2-3 | TRBV7-3 | TRBD2 | - | CASSFPPPSGIDTQYF | TGTGCCAGCAGCTTCCCCCCTCCTAGCGGGATAGATACGCAGTATTTT
TRBJ2-2 | TRBV28 | - | - | CASQTPGLNTGELFF | TGTGCCAGCCAAACCCCGGGACTCAACACCGGGGAGCTGTTTTTT
TRBJ1-1 | TRBV14 | - | many | CASSQEVWMDMNTEAFF | TGTGCCAGCAGCCAAGAGGTGTGGATGGACATGAACACTGAAGCTTTCTTT
TRBJ1-3 | TRBV9 | - | once | CASGRGNTIYF | TGTGCCAGCGGGAGGGGAAACACCATATATTTT
TRBJ2-1 | TRBV9 | TRBD2 | - | CASSLEVAGGNYNEQFF | TGTGCCAGCAGCTTGGAGGTGGCGGGAGGAAACTACAATGAGCAGTTCTTC
TRBJ1-1 | TRBV2 | - | - | CASSAGMNTEAFF | TGTGCCAGCAGTGCAGGGATGAACACTGAAGCTTTCTTT
TRBJ2-2 | TRBV28 | - | - | CASNRHDAGELFF | TGTGCCAGCAACAGGCACGACGCAGGGGAGCTGTTTTTT
TRBJ2-5 | TRBV5-5 | - | - | CASSVSGETQYF | TGTGCCAGCAGCGTATCCGGGGAGACCCAGTACTTC
TRBJ1-1 | TRBV5-1 | - | - | CASSEDGYIEAFF | TGCGCCAGCAGCGAGGACGGATATATTGAAGCTTTCTTT
TRBJ2-3 | TRBV5-4 | TRBD2 | - | CASSAPPGGPGDTQYF | TGTGCCAGCAGCGCCCCCCCGGGAGGGCCGGGAGATACGCAGTATTTT
TRBJ1-1 | TRBV4-1 | - | - | CASSQAIRLGEAFF | TGCGCCAGCAGCCAAGCAATTAGACTTGGGGAGGCTTTCTTT
TRBJ2-5 | TRBV25-1 | TRBD1 | - | CASREGQGDETQYF | TGTGCCAGCAGGGAGGGACAGGGAGACGAGACCCAGTACTTC
TRBJ2-7 | TRBV11-2 | TRBD2 | - | CASSLGGLAGGPSSYEQYF | TGTGCCAGCAGCTTAGGAGGACTAGCGGGAGGACCGAGCTCCTACGAGCAGTACTTC
TRBJ2-1 | TRBV4-2 | TRBD2 | - | CASSRTSGIGAPGNEQFF | TGTGCCAGCAGCCGTACTAGCGGGATTGGGGCTCCTGGCAATGAGCAGTTCTTC
TRBJ2-3 | TRBV5-1 | - | once | CASSEGLFSTDTQYF | TGCGCCAGCAGCGAGGGACTTTTTAGCACAGATACGCAGTATTTT
TRBJ1-1 | TRBV2 | - | many | CASQGYTEAFF | TGTGCCAGTCAGGGTTACACTGAAGCTTTCTTT
TRBJ2-7 | TRBV11-2 | TRBD2 | - | CASSLGLAGYEQYF | TGTGCCAGCAGCTTAGGGCTAGCGGGCTACGAGCAGTACTTC
TRBJ2-3 | TRBV10-3 | - | - | CAISGQVADTQYF | TGTGCCATCAGTGGTCAGGTTGCAGATACGCAGTATTTT
TRBJ1-6 | TRBV30 | - | - | CAWSANSPLHF | TGTGCCTGGAGTGCAAATTCACCCCTCCACTTT
TRBJ2-7 | TRBV9 | - | - | CASTGHHLEEQYF | TGTGCCAGCACTGGACATCATTTAGAGGAGCAGTACTTC
TRBJ2-1 | TRBV14 | - | few | CASSQALHNEQFF | TGTGCCAGCAGCCAAGCCCTACACAATGAGCAGTTCTTC
TRBJ1-1 | TRBV2 | - | - | CASSEQQGSTEAFF | TGTGCCAGCAGTGAACAACAGGGCAGCACTGAAGCTTTCTTT
TRBJ2-7 | TRBV11-3 | - | once | CASSTGTSSEQYF | TGTGCCAGCAGCACAGGGACTTCATCCGAGCAGTACTTC
TRBJ1-4 | TRBV5-1 | - | - | CASTPGVSLGDEKLFF | TGCGCCAGCACGCCAGGGGTCTCTCTGGGGGATGAAAAACTGTTTTTT
TRBJ2-1 | TRBV7-3 | - | - | CASSLTNAGNEQFF | TGTGCCAGCAGCTTAACGAACGCGGGCAATGAGCAGTTCTTC
TRBJ2-2 | TRBV15 | - | - | CATSRVPRGELFF | TGTGCCACCAGCAGAGTCCCCCGCGGGGAGCTGTTTTTT
TRBJ1-2 | TRBV19 | TRBD1 | - | CASRGTGGASLSYGYTF | TGTGCCAGTAGAGGGACAGGGGGCGCCTCCCTGTCCTATGGCTACACCTTC
TRBJ2-2 | TRBV7-3 | TRBD2 | - | CASSTTSGSYTGELFF | TGTGCCAGCAGCACGACTAGCGGGAGTTATACCGGGGAGCTGTTTTTT
TRBJ2-7 | TRBV7-9 | TRBD2 | - | CASSLLAGSEQYF | TGTGCCAGCAGCTTATTAGCGGGAAGCGAGCAGTACTTC
TRBJ2-7 | TRBV21-1 | - | - | CASSDAWARHSSSYEQYF | TGTGCCAGCAGCGACGCGTGGGCCCGGCACTCATCTTCCTACGAGCAGTACTTC
TRBJ1-1 | TRBV18 | TRBD1 | - | CASSRTTGMNTEAFF | TGTGCCAGCTCACGTACGACAGGGATGAACACTGAAGCTTTCTTT
TRBJ2-7 | TRBV13 | TRBD2 | few | CASSETSSGDEQYF | TGTGCCAGCAGCGAGACTTCTAGCGGCGACGAGCAGTACTTC
TRBJ2-3 | TRBV9 | TRBD2 | - | CASSAGGVDTQYF | TGTGCCAGCAGCGCCGGGGGGGTCGATACGCAGTATTTT
TRBJ2-1 | TRBV14 | TRBD2 | - | CASSLSGTSGLKQFF | TGTGCCAGCAGCCTCAGTGGGACTAGCGGGCTAAAGCAGTTCTTC
TRBJ2-3 | TRBV28 | TRBD2 | - | CASSFQAGGPDTQYF | TGTGCCAGCAGTTTTCAAGCGGGAGGGCCAGATACGCAGTATTTT
TRBJ2-3 | TRBV27 | - | once | CASRLYLGTTDTQYF | TGTGCCAGCAGGCTTTATCTCGGGACCACAGATACGCAGTATTTT
TRBJ2-7 | TRBV10-2 | TRBD2 | - | CASSASGRAYEQYF | TGCGCCAGCAGCGCTAGCGGGAGAGCCTACGAGCAGTACTTC